This T cell receptor (beta chain) stems from a study of blood T cell repertoires in COVID-19. Whole-study context: Sites in the United States, Italy and Spain provided acute and convalescent COVID-19 samples.

Authors' processing steps: For nucleated cells, counts were estimated from reference gene primer amplification. Clones were sequenced by immunoSEQ multiplex PCR, and TCRdb holds only the in-frame ones, with some missing. D and trimming were read from the DNA, whereas the V and J calls and clone size are those reported in that table. The sample lists a few hundred thousand clones, roughly nine tenths occurring once. The CDR3 sequence is 15 residues long. V lost 4 bases to trimming and J lost 9 bases, with 19 bases between them. Per the germline V gene, CDR1 is LGHNA and CDR2 is YSLEER. Participant reports of clinical history set cohort assignment. All recovered Cohort 3 donors got two negative PCRs, got clearance, or saw symptom resolution.

The sequence derives from a woman aged 30 to 39 who had recovered from COVID-19. This chain joins TRBV4-3 and TRBJ2-1; D may be TRBD2 (7 bases). Sequencing was done on a sample of PBMCs or T cells enriched from blood (not recorded which). The CDR3 is CASSPKMGGQGEQFF. The CDR3 DNA follows: TGCGCCAGCAGCCCCAAGATGGGGGGGCAGGGTGAGCAGTTCTTC.